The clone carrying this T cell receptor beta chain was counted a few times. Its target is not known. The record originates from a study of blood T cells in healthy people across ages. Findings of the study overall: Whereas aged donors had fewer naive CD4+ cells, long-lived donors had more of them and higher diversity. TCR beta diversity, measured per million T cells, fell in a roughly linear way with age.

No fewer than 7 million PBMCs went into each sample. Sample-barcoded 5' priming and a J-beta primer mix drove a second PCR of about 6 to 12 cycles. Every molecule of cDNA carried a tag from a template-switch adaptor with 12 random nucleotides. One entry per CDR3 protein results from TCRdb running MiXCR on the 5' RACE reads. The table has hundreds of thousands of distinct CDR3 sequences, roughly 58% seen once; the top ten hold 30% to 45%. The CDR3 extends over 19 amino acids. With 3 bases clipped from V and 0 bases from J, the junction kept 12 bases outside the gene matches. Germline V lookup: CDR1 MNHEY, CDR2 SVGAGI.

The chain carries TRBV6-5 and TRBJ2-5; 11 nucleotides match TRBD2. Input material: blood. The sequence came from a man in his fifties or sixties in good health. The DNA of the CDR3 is TGTGCCAGCAGTTATGGTCTAGCGGGGGGCCCAACGTACCAAGAGACCCAGTACTTC. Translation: CASSYGLAGGPTYQETQYF.